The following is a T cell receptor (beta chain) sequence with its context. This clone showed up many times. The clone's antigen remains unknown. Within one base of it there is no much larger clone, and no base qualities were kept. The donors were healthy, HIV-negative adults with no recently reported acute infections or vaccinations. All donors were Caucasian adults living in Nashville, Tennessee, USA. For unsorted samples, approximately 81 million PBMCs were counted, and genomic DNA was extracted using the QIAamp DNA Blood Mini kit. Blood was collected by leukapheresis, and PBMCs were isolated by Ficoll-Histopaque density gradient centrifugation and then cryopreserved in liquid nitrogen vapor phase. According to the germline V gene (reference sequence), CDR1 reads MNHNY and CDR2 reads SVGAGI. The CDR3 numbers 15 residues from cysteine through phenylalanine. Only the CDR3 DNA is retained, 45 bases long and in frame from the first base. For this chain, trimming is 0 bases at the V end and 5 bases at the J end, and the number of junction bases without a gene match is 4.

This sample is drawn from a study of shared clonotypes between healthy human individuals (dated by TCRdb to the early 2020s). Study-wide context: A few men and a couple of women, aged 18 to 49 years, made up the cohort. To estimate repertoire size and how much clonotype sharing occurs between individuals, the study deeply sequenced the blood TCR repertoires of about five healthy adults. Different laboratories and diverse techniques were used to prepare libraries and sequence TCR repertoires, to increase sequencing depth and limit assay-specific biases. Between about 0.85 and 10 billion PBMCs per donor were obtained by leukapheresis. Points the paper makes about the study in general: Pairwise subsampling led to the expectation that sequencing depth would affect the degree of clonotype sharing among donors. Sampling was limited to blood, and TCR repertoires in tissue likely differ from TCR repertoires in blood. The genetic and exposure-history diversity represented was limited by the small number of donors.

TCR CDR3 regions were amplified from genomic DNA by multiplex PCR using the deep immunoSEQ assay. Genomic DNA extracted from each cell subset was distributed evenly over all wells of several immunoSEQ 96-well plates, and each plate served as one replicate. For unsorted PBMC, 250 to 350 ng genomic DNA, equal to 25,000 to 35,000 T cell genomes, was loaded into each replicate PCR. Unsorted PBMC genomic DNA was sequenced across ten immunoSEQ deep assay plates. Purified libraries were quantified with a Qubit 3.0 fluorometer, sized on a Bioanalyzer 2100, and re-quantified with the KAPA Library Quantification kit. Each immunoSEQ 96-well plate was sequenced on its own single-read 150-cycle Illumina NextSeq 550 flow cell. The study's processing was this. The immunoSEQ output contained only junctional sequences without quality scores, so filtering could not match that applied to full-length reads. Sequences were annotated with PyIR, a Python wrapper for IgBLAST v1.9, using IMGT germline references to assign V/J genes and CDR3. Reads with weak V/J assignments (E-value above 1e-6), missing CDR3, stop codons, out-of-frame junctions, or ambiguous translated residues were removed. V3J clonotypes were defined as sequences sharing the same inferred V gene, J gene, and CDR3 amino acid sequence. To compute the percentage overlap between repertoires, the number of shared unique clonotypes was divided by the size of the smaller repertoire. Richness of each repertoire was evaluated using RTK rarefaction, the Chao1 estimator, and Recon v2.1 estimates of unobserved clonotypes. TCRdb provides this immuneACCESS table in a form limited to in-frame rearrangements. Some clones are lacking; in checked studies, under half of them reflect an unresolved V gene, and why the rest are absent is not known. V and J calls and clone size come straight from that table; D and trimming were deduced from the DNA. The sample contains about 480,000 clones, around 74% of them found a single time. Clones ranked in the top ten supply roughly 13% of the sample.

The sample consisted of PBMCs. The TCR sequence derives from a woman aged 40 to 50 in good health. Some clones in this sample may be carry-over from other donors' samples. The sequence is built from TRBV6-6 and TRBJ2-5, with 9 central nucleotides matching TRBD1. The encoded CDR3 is CASSYSGQGWETQYF. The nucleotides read TGTGCCAGCAGTTACTCGGGACAGGGCTGGGAGACCCAGTACTTC.